Listed below are T cell receptor beta chains from one sample, sequenced in a study of T cell responses to AZD1222 COVID-19 vaccine. Assay used: immunoSEQ multiplex PCR; TCRdb lists only in-frame clones, some missing. Here the sample spans 70,000 or so clones, over 80% being singletons. The source was peripheral blood, collected 28 days after the second AZD1222 dose. Every receptor here comes from an adult who received the AZD1222 COVID-19 vaccine. Both conserved end residues are part of each CDR3. The D gene is left open where the match is weak. Size is stated for part of the rows, as once, few or many counts, or as a class when the clone is expanded.

j_call | d_call | v_call | clone_size | cdr3_nt | cdr3_aa
TRBJ2-2 | TRBD2 | TRBV7-3 | once | TGTGCCAGCACCCTCCCTGGGCGGGGGGCCAATGGGGAGCTGTTTTTT | CASTLPGRGANGELFF
TRBJ2-7 | NA | TRBV2 | NA | TGTGCCAGCAGGCCGGGGGACCCTCCTTACGAGCAGTACTTC | CASRPGDPPYEQYF
TRBJ2-1 | TRBD2 | TRBV11-2 | NA | TGTGCCAGCAGCTTTTATCGGACTAGCACCTACAATGAGCAGTTCTTC | CASSFYRTSTYNEQFF
TRBJ2-7 | NA | TRBV11-3 | NA | TGTGCCAGCAGCTTAGATCGGTTCAACGAGCAGTACTTC | CASSLDRFNEQYF
TRBJ2-5 | TRBD1 | TRBV6-5 | NA | TGTGCCAGCAGTCTAGGACAGGGGAAAGAGACCCAGTACTTC | CASSLGQGKETQYF
TRBJ1-1 | NA | TRBV27 | NA | TGTGCCAGCAGTCCCCGAGGAGGGGGGTACACTGAAGCTTTCTTT | CASSPRGGGYTEAFF
TRBJ1-6 | TRBD1 | TRBV19 | once | TGTGCCAGTAGTACCCGGACAGGGCTGAATTCACCCCTCCACTTT | CASSTRTGLNSPLHF
TRBJ1-2 | NA | TRBV19 | NA | TGTGCCAGTAGAGGCTATGGCTACACCTTC | CASRGYGYTF
TRBJ2-7 | NA | TRBV27 | NA | TGTGCCAGCAGTTTCGGGCAGAGCTACGAGCAGTACTTC | CASSFGQSYEQYF
TRBJ2-3 | NA | TRBV6-2/TRBV6-3 | NA | TGTGCCAGCAGTTACCTGTCCCATACGCAGTATTTT | CASSYLSHTQYF
TRBJ2-1 | NA | TRBV4-1 | NA | TGCGCCAGCAGCCAACATAAAGCGCTCCCTGGCAATGAGCAGTTCTTC | CASSQHKALPGNEQFF
TRBJ2-1 | TRBD2 | TRBV5-4 | NA | TGTGCCAGCAGCTCGACTAGCGGGGGGTACAATGAGCAGTTCTTC | CASSSTSGGYNEQFF
TRBJ1-3 | NA | TRBV19 | few | TGTGCCAGTAGTTACGACCTCTCTGGAAACACCATATATTTT | CASSYDLSGNTIYF
TRBJ2-3 | TRBD2 | TRBV5-6 | NA | TGTGCCAGCAGCTTAGCTAGCGGGGCCCGGGGCACAGATACGCAGTATTTT | CASSLASGARGTDTQYF
TRBJ1-5 | NA | TRBV19 | NA | TGTGCCAGTAGTATGCGGGGCAGGGTGCCAGGAAATCAGCCCCAGCATTTT | CASSMRGRVPGNQPQHF
TRBJ1-1 | NA | TRBV6-1 | NA | TGTGCCAGCATTTCAGTGGTATTGATGAGCACTGAAGCTTTCTTT | CASISVVLMSTEAFF
TRBJ2-1 | NA | TRBV5-4 | NA | TGTGCCAGCAGCTTATTAGGACTGTACAATGAGCAGTTCTTC | CASSLLGLYNEQFF
TRBJ2-3 | NA | TRBV19 | NA | TGTGCCAGTAGTAACGGGGATGGACTCACAGATACGCAGTATTTT | CASSNGDGLTDTQYF
TRBJ2-7 | TRBD2 | TRBV5-1 | NA | TGCGCCAGCAGCCCCGCGCTAGCGGCTACCTACGAGCAGTACTTC | CASSPALAATYEQYF
TRBJ1-3 | TRBD1 | TRBV18 | NA | TGTGCCAGCTCAACCGGGACAGCCGGAAACACCATATATTTT | CASSTGTAGNTIYF
TRBJ2-1 | TRBD1 | TRBV6-5 | NA | TGTGCCAGCAGTTACGAGGGACAGGCTCGGGATGAGCAGTTCTTC | CASSYEGQARDEQFF
TRBJ1-3 | NA | TRBV9 | NA | TGTGCCAGCAGCGTTGGGGCCAACACCATATATTTT | CASSVGANTIYF
TRBJ2-1 | NA | TRBV7-9 | NA | TGTGCCAGCAGCTTCCGACTAGAGAATGAGCAGTTCTTC | CASSFRLENEQFF
TRBJ1-1 | NA | TRBV27 | NA | TGTGCCAGCAGTTTAATTGGCAAGAACACTGAAGCTTTCTTT | CASSLIGKNTEAFF
TRBJ2-5 | TRBD2 | TRBV5-1 | NA | TGCGCCAGCAGCTTGGCCAATGCCGGGACTAGCGATATACAAGAGACCCAGTACTTC | CASSLANAGTSDIQETQYF
TRBJ1-6 | TRBD1 | TRBV7-9 | NA | TGTGCCAGCAGCTCCCCCGGGACAGGAGAGAATTCACCCCTCCACTTT | CASSSPGTGENSPLHF
TRBJ1-2 | NA | TRBV29-1 | NA | TGCAGTTCCGGTGGCTACACCTTC | CSSGGYTF
TRBJ2-3 | NA | TRBV5-6 | NA | TGTGCCAGCAACTGGGGTGTAGATACGCAGTATTTT | CASNWGVDTQYF
TRBJ1-1 | NA | TRBV9 | NA | TGTGCCAGCAGAGAAAGGGATAACACTGAAGCTTTCTTT | CASRERDNTEAFF
TRBJ2-1 | NA | TRBV13 | NA | TGTGCCAGCAGCTTACGTCTGGTTTATGAGCAGTTCTTC | CASSLRLVYEQFF
TRBJ2-3 | NA | TRBV10-1 | NA | TGCGCCAGCAGTGAGATGGCAGACTGGGATACGCAGTATTTT | CASSEMADWDTQYF
TRBJ2-6 | NA | TRBV7-7 | few | TGTGCTAGCAGCTTAGCGGTTTCACAGGGCTCTGGGGCCAACGTCCTGACTTTC | CASSLAVSQGSGANVLTF
TRBJ2-1 | NA | TRBV10-2 | once | TGCGCCAGCAGTGAATTTGCGACAGTCAATGAGCAGTTCTTC | CASSEFATVNEQFF
TRBJ2-7 | NA | TRBV2 | NA | TGTGCCAGCAGTGAACGCGGGTACGAGCAGTACTTC | CASSERGYEQYF
TRBJ1-6 | NA | TRBV9 | NA | TGTGCCAGCGGTCCTACTAATTCACCCCTCCACTTT | CASGPTNSPLHF
TRBJ2-7 | NA | TRBV27 | NA | TGTGCCAGCAGTTTAGGTGGGCAGGGCTACGAGCAGTACTTC | CASSLGGQGYEQYF
TRBJ2-7 | TRBD1 | TRBV5-5 | NA | TGTGCCAGCAGCTTGGCACAGGGGGCCTACGAGCAGTACTTC | CASSLAQGAYEQYF
TRBJ2-2 | TRBD2 | TRBV5-1 | NA | TGCGCCAGCAGCCGCGGACTAGCGGGAGGGTCCGGGGAGCTGTTTTTT | CASSRGLAGGSGELFF
TRBJ2-1 | TRBD2 | TRBV6-6 | NA | TGTGCCAGCAGTTACAGCGGGAACTCCTACAATGAGCAGTTCTTC | CASSYSGNSYNEQFF
TRBJ2-5 | NA | TRBV6-5 | NA | TGTGCCAGCACACTACCCCAAGAGACCCAGTACTTC | CASTLPQETQYF
TRBJ1-2 | NA | TRBV21-1 | NA | TGTGCCAGCACCCGGCAGACAGACCCCACATATAACTATGGCTACACCTTC | CASTRQTDPTYNYGYTF
TRBJ1-1 | TRBD1 | TRBV18 | NA | TGTGCCAGCTCTCGGGACAGTTGGGTTCTGAACACTGAAGCTTTCTTT | CASSRDSWVLNTEAFF
TRBJ2-1 | NA | TRBV19 | NA | TGTGCCAGTCAACAGTCCCCATTATACAATGAGCAGTTCTTC | CASQQSPLYNEQFF
TRBJ2-3 | TRBD2 | TRBV4-1 | NA | TGCGCCAGCAGCCTAAGCCCCGGGACTAGCGGGAGCACAGATACGCAGTATTTT | CASSLSPGTSGSTDTQYF
TRBJ2-5 | NA | TRBV6-2/TRBV6-3 | once | TGTGCCAGCAGTTACCCAGTAGGGACCCAGTACTTC | CASSYPVGTQYF
TRBJ2-2 | NA | TRBV5-1 | NA | TGCGCCAGCAGCTTGGGGTACCGGGACAAATTCAGGGAGCTGTTTTTT | CASSLGYRDKFRELFF
TRBJ1-6 | NA | TRBV27 | NA | TGTGCCAGCAGTTTTAACGGGATTCATTCACCCCTCCACTTT | CASSFNGIHSPLHF
TRBJ1-4 | NA | TRBV27 | NA | TGTGCCAGCAGTCCCGGAAAAAATGAAAAACTGTTTTTT | CASSPGKNEKLFF
TRBJ1-1 | NA | TRBV5-6 | NA | TGTGCCAGCAGCCCGCTGGGACCGGACAGACAGGCTTTCTTT | CASSPLGPDRQAFF
TRBJ2-1 | TRBD2 | TRBV5-8 | NA | TGTGCCAGCAGCTGGGCCGCTCTAGCGGGAGTGGATGAGCAGTTCTTC | CASSWAALAGVDEQFF
TRBJ1-2 | NA | TRBV19 | NA | TGTGCCAGTAGTATACCCGCGGGACTGTATGGCTACACCTTC | CASSIPAGLYGYTF
TRBJ1-5 | NA | TRBV10-2 | NA | TGCGCCAGCAGCGAGGACCTATATAGCAATCAGCCCCAGCATTTT | CASSEDLYSNQPQHF
TRBJ2-1 | NA | TRBV19 | NA | TGTGCCAGTGTGGATCTCGAGGCGGGTGGCGATGAGCAGTTCTTC | CASVDLEAGGDEQFF
TRBJ2-3 | NA | TRBV4-2 | NA | TGTGCCAGCAGCCAAGAGGGAGGGGGCCGCACAGATACGCAGTATTTT | CASSQEGGGRTDTQYF
TRBJ1-1 | TRBD1 | TRBV6-5 | few | TGTGCCAGCAGTAGAACCGCCGGGACAGGGGATCCTTTCTTT | CASSRTAGTGDPFF